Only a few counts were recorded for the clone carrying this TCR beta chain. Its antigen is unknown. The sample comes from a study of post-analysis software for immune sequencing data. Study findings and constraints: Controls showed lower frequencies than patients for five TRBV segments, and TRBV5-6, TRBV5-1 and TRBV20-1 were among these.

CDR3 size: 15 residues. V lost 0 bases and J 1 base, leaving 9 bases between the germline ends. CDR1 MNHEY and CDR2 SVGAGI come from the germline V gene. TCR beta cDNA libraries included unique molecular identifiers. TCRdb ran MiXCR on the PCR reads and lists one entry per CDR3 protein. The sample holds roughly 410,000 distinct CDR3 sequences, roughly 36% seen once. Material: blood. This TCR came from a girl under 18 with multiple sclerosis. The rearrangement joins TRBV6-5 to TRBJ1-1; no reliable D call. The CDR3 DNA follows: TGTGCCAGCAGTTACTCGATCAGCCAGAACACTGAAGCTTTCTTT. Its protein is CASSYSISQNTEAFF.